This paragraph reports one T cell receptor (beta chain). This record belongs to a study of cytomegalovirus exposure and HLA in healthy donors. J was trimmed by 5 bases and V by 2 bases; bases with no gene match: 11. This CDR3 contains 17 residues. Germline lookup yields CDR1 LNHDA and CDR2 SQIVND (reference sequence). The primer mix had 60 Vbeta and 13 Jbeta primers. Method: immunoSEQ multiplex PCR; TCRdb's copy keeps in-frame clones and lacks some. The sample records about 130,000 clones, 84% being singletons. The specimen sequenced was PBMCs. V gene TRBV19 combines with J gene TRBJ2-1, with 8 bases matching TRBD1. This sequence originates from a woman between 18 and 29 years old in good health and CMV-seropositive. CDR3 in DNA: TGTGCCAGTAGTATAAACCCCTCGACAGGGGTGAACAATGAGCAGTTCTTC. Protein sequence: CASSINPSTGVNNEQFF.